The 3 T cell receptor beta chains given below trace back to one sample, sequenced in a study of blood T cells in healthy people across ages (dated by TCRdb to 2014 to 2015). The library was obtained by 5' RACE. Sequenced using an Illumina HiSeq 2500. A second PCR of 7 to 11 cycles was performed with a sample-barcoded 5' primer and a J-beta primer mix. The public reads were quality trimmed at Q25 with fastp and then assembled into clones with MiXCR by TCRdb, keeping productive beta chains. Identical CDR3 proteins give one entry, which carries the most common genes and DNA. The sample table records about 2 million distinct CDR3 sequences; around 48% of these occur just once. Around 2.1% of the sample is held by the ten biggest clonotypes. The specimen sequenced was blood. The origin of the receptors is a woman in her thirties or forties in good health.

The chain combines TRBV29-1 with TRBJ2-1; TRBD2 matches 9 bases. The germline V gene has CDR1 SQVTM and CDR2 ANQGSEA. The length of the CDR3 is 14 residues. The junction had 7 bases not matched to a gene; V was cut back by 5 bases and J by 5 bases. This CDR3 reads CSVKGLAYDNEQFF. CDR3 DNA sequence: TGCAGCGTTAAGGGACTAGCCTACGACAATGAGCAGTTCTTC.

This clonotype was seen a handful of times. The V and J genes are TRBV29-1 and TRBJ2-3; D ambiguous. Trimming left V 4 bases short and J 1 base short, with 9 bases between. Germline assignment: CDR1 SQVTM and CDR2 ANQGSEA. The CDR3 extends over 13 amino acids. CDR3 residues: CSVVGRGTDTQYF. For the CDR3, the DNA is TGCAGCGTTGTAGGTCGGGGCACAGATACGCAGTATTTT.

This clonotype was counted a few times. The chain is built from TRBV4-3 and TRBJ2-4; D unresolved. V shed 3 bases and J shed 6 bases, with 12 bases lying between them. Germline CDR1 and CDR2: LGHNA and YSLEER. CDR3 length equals 14 residues. CDR3 DNA sequence: TGCGCCAGCAGCCAGGACCACTCGATAAACATTCAGTACTTC. It translates to CASSQDHSINIQYF.